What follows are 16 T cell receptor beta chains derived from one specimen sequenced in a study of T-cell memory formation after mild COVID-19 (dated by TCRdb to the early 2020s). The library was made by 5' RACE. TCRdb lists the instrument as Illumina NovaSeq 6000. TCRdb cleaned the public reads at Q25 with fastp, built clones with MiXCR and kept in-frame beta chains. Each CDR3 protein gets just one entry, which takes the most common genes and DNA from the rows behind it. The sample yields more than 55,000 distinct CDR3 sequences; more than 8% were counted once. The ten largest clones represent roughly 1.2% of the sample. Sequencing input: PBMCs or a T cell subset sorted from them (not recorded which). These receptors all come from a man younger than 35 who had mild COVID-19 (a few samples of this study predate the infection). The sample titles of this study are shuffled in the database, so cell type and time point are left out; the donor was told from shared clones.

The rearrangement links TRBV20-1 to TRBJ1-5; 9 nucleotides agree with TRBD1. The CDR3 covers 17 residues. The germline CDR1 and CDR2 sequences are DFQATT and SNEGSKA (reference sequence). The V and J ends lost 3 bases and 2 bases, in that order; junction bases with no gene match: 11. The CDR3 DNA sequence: TGCAGTGCTAGGGCCCCGTACAGGGGGCTAGGCAATCAGCCCCAGCATTTT. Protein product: CSARAPYRGLGNQPQHF.

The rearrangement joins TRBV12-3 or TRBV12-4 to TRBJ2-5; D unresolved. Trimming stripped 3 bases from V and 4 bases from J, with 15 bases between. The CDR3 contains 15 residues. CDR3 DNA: TGTGCCAGCAGTTTGGGAACCACACAAAGAGAGACCCAGTACTTC. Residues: CASSLGTTQRETQYF.

CDR3 nucleotide sequence: TGTGCCAGCAGCCAAATGGTGAACACCGGGGAGCTGTTTTTT. Translation: CASSQMVNTGELFF. This rearrangement joins TRBV3-1 to TRBJ2-2; D gene uncertain. The germline V gene has CDR1 LGHDT and CDR2 YNNKEL (reference sequence). V dropped 2 bases and J dropped 1 base, with 5 bases sitting between them. The CDR3 runs to 14 residues.

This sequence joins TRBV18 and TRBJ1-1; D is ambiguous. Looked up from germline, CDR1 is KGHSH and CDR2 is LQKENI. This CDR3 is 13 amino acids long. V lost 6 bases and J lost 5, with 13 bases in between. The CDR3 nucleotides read TGTGCCAGCTCCCCGGTGATGGCGACTGAAGCTTTCTTT. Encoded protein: CASSPVMATEAFF.

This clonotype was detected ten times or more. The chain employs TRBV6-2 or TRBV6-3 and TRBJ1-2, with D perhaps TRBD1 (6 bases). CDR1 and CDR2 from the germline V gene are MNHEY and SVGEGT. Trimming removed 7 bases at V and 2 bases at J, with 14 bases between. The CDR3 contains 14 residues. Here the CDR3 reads CASIPAGVNYGYTF. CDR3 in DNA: TGTGCCAGCATTCCCGCAGGGGTGAACTATGGCTACACCTTC.

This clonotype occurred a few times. Here the CDR3 reads CASNIRGLGTEAFF. CDR3 in DNA: TGTGCCAGCAATATCAGGGGGCTTGGCACTGAAGCTTTCTTT. The rearrangement joins TRBV6-5 to TRBJ1-1; TRBD1 matches 8 bases. The ends lost 7 bases at V and 4 bases at J; junction bases unmatched: 8. The germline gives CDR1 MNHEY, CDR2 SVGAGI. CDR3 length: 14 amino acids.

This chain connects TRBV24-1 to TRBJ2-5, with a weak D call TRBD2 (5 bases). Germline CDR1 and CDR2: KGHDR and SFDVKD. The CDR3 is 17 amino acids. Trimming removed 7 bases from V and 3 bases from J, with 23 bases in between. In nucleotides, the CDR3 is TGTGCCACCAGCGACAACGGGGTAGGGCACGATAAAGAGACCCAGTACTTC. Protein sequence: CATSDNGVGHDKETQYF.

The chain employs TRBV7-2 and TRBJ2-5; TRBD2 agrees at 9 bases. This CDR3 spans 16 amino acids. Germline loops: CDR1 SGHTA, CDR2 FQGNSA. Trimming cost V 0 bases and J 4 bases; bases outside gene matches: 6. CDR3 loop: CASSLAGGGAAETQYF. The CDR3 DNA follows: TGTGCCAGCAGCTTAGCAGGCGGGGGGGCCGCAGAGACCCAGTACTTC. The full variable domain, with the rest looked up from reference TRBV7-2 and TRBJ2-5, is GAGVSQSPSNKVTEKGKDVELRCDPISGHTALYWYRQSLGQGLEFLIYFQGNSAPDKSGLPSDRFSAERTGGSVSTLTIQRTQQEDSAVYLCASSLAGGGAAETQYFGPGTRLLVL.

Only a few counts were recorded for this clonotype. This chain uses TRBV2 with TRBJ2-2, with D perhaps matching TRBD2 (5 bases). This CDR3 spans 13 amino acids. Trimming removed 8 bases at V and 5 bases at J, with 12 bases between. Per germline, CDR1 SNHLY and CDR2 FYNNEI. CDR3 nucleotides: TGTGCCAGCCGTCGAGGGTGGACCGGGGAGCTGTTTTTT. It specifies CASRRGWTGELFF.

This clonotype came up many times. CDR3 sequence reads: CASSRGGGADTQYF. CDR3 sequence (DNA): TGTGCCAGCAGCCGGGGGGGCGGGGCAGATACGCAGTATTTT. The gene calls are TRBV2 and TRBJ2-3, with 8 bases that match TRBD2. The CDR3 is 14 amino acids. J gave up 4 bases and V 6 bases, and 6 bases lay outside the gene matches. Germline V gene sequence: CDR1 SNHLY, CDR2 FYNNEI.

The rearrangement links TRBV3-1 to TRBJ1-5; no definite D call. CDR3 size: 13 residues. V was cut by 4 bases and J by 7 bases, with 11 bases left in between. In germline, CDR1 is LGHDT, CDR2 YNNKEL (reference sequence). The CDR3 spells CASSRNPGQPQHF. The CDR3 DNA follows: TGTGCCAGCAGCCGAAACCCCGGACAGCCCCAGCATTTT.

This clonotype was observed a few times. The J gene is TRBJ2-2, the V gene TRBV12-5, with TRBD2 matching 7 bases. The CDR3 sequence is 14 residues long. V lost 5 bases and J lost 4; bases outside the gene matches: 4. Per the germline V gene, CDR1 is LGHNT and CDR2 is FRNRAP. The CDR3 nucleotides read TGTGCTAGTGGTGCGGGGGTTGGCACCGGGGAGCTGTTTTTT. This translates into CASGAGVGTGELFF.

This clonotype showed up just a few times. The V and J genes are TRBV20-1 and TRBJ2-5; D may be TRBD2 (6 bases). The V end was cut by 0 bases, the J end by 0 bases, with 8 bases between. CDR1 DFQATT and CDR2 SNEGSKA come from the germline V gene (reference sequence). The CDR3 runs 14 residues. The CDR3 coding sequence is TGCAGTGCTAGAGATGGGGACTACCAAGAGACCCAGTACTTC. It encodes CSARDGDYQETQYF.

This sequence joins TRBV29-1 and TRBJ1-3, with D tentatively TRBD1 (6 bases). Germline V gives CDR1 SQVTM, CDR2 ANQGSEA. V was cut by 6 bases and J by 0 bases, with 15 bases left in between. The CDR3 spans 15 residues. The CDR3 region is CSVVSPGDSGNTIYF. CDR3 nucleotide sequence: TGCAGCGTGGTTTCGCCAGGGGACTCTGGAAACACCATATATTTT.

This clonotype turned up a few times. In nucleotides, the CDR3 is TGCAGTGCCCGACAGGGGGCCTTCACAGATACGCAGTATTTT. It encodes CSARQGAFTDTQYF. The rearrangement uses TRBV20-1 and TRBJ2-3; TRBD1 agrees at 10 bases. Trimming removed 6 bases from V and 2 bases from J; junction bases left unmatched: 5. The CDR3 contains 14 residues. Germline V gene lookup returns CDR1 DFQATT and CDR2 SNEGSKA (reference sequence).

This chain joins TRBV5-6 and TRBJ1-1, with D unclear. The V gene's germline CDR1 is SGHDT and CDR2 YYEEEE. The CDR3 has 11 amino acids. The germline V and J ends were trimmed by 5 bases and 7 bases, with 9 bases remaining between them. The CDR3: CASSRVDEAFF. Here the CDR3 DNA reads TGTGCCAGCAGTAGGGTGGATGAAGCTTTCTTT.